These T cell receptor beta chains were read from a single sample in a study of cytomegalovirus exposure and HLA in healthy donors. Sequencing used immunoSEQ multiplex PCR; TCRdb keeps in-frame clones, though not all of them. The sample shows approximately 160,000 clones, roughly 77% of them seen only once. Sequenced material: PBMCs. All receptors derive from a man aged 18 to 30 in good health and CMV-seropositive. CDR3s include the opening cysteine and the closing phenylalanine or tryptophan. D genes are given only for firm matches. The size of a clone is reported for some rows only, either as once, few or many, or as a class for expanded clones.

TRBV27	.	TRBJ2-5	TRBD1	TGTGCCAGCAGTCCGGGACAGGGGGCATCAGAGACCCAGTACTTC	CASSPGQGASETQYF
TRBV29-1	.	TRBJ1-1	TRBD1	TGCAGCGTACAGGGGGCATGGGACACTGAAGCTTTCTTT	CSVQGAWDTEAFF
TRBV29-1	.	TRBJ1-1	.	TGCAGCGCCCCTGAGAGTGGGGAGGCTTTCTTT	CSAPESGEAFF
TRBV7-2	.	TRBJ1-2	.	TGTGCCAGCAGCTTAGTACAGCTCTATGGCTACACCTTC	CASSLVQLYGYTF
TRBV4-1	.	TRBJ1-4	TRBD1	TGCGCCAGCAGCCAAGTACAGGGGGCTGCTAATGAAAAACTGTTTTTT	CASSQVQGAANEKLFF
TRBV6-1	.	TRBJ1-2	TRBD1	TGTGCCAGCAGGACCGGGACAGGGAAAGGATATGGCTACACCTTC	CASRTGTGKGYGYTF
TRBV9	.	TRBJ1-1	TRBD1	TGTGCCAGCAGCCCTGAGACAGGGCAGGTCACTGAAGCTTTCTTT	CASSPETGQVTEAFF
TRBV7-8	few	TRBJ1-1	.	TGTGCCAGCAGCTTAGAAAGAGGAAACACTGAAGCTTTCTTT	CASSLERGNTEAFF
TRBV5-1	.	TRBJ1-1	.	TGCGCCAGCAGCCCTCTGGGGGGGACCACTGAAGCTTTCTTT	CASSPLGGTTEAFF
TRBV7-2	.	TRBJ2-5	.	TGTGCCAGCAGCTTTTATCAGGGGGGTGAGACCCAGTACTTC	CASSFYQGGETQYF
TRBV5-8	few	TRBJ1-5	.	TGTGCCAGCAGCTTGGGCCTAGCTCATCAGCCCCAGCATTTT	CASSLGLAHQPQHF
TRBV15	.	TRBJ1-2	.	TGTGCCACCAGCAGAGCTCGAGGAGACTATGGCTACACCTTC	CATSRARGDYGYTF
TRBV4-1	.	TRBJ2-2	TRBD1	TGCGCCAGCAGCCAGGAGACAGGGGCGTCGGCGAACACCGGGGAGCTGTTTTTT	CASSQETGASANTGELFF
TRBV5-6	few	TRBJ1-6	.	TGTGCCAGCAGCTTCCGCCTTACAGGGAACCTATCACCCCTCCACTTT	CASSFRLTGNLSPLHF
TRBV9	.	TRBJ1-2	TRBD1	TGTGCCAGCAGCGCCGGACAGGGACGGAGATATGGCTACACCTTC	CASSAGQGRRYGYTF
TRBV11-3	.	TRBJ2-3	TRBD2	TGTGCCAGCAGCTCCGGACTAGCGGGAGGGCAGACAGATACGCAGTATTTT	CASSSGLAGGQTDTQYF